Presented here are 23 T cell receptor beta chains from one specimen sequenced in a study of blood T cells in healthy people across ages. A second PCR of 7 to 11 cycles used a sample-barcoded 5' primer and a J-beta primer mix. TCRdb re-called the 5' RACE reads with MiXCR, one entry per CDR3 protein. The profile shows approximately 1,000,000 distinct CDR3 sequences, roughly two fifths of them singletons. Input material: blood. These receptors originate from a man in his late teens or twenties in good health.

The CDR3 sequence: CASSQEGGLARQETQYF. CDR3 bases: TGTGCCAGCAGCCAAGAGGGTGGGTTAGCCCGCCAAGAGACCCAGTACTTC. The rearrangement uses TRBV4-2 and TRBJ2-5; no firm D call. The germline CDR1 and CDR2 sequences are LGHNA and YNFKEQ. Trimming pared 0 bases from V and 1 base from J, leaving 15 bases between. The CDR3 runs 17 residues.

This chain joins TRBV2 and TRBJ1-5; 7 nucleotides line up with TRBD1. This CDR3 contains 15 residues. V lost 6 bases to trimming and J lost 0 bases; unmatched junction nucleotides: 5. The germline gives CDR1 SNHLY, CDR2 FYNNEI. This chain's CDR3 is CASSTGTDSNQPQHF. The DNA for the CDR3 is TGTGCCAGCAGCACCGGGACAGATAGCAATCAGCCCCAGCATTTT.

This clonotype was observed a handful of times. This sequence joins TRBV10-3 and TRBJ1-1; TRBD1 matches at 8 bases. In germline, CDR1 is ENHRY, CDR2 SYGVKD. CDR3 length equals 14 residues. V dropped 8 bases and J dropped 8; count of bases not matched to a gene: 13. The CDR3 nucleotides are TGTGCCATCCTGAAAGGAGACAGGGGTCCGGAAGCTTTCTTT. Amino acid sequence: CAILKGDRGPEAFF.

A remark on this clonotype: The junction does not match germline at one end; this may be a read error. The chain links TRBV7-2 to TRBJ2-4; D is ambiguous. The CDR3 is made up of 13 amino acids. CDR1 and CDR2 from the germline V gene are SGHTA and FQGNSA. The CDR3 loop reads CASRPEAKNSQYF. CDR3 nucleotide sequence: TGTGCCAGCAGACCCGAAGCCAAAAACAGTCAGTACTTC.

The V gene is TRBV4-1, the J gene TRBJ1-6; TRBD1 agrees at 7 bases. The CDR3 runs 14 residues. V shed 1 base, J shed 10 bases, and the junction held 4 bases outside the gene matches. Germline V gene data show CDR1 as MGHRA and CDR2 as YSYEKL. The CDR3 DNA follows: TGCGCCAGCAGCCAAGCTAACAGGGGATCACCCCTCCACTTT. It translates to CASSQANRGSPLHF.

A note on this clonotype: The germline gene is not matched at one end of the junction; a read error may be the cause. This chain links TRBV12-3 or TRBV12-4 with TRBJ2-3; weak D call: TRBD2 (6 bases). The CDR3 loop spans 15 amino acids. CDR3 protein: CASSPRLGGADMQYF. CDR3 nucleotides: TGTGCCAGCAGTCCGCGACTAGGAGGGGCAGATATGCAGTATTTT.

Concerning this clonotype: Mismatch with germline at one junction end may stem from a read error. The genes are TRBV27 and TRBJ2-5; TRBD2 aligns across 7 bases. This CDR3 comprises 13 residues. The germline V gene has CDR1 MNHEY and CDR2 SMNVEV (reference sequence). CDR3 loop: CASSLWASGEQYF. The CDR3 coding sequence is TGTGCCAGTAGTTTATGGGCTAGCGGTGAGCAGTACTTC.

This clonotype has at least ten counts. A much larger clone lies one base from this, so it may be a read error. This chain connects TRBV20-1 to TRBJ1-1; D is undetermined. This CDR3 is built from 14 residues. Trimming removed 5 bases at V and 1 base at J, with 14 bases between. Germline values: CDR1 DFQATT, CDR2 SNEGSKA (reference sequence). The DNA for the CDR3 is TGCAGTGCTCGGGTCGCCTCCGGGAACACTGAAGCTTTCTTT. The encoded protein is CSARVASGNTEAFF.

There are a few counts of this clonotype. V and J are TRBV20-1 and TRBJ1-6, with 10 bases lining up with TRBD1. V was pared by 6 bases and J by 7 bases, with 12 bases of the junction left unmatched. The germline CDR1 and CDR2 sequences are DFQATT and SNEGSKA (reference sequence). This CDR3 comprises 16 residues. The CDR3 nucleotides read TGCAGTGCAATGATCCCGGGACAGGGGCACAATTCACCCCTCCACTTT. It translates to CSAMIPGQGHNSPLHF.

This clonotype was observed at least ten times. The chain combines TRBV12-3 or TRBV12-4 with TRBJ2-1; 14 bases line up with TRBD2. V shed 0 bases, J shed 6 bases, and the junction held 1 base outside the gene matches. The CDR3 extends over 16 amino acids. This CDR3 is CASSLAGTSGGNEQFF. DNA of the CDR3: TGTGCCAGCAGTTTAGCCGGGACTAGCGGGGGCAATGAGCAGTTCTTC.

The CDR3 sequence is CASSLSPGQGYSPLHF. The CDR3 DNA follows: TGTGCCAGCAGCTTATCACCGGGACAGGGGTATTCACCCCTCCACTTT. This chain links TRBV7-9 with TRBJ1-6, with 10 bases fitting TRBD1. Looked up from germline, CDR1 is SEHNR and CDR2 is FQNEAQ (reference sequence). V lost 2 bases, J lost 8 bases, and 6 bases stayed unmatched. This CDR3 has 16 residues. The full variable domain, its missing parts supplied by reference TRBV7-9 and TRBJ1-6, is DTGVSQNPRHKITKRGQNVTFRCDPISEHNRLYWYRQTLGQGPEFLTYFQNEAQLEKSRLLSDRFSAERPKGSFSTLEIQRTEQGDSAMYLCASSLSPGQGYSPLHFGNGTRLTVT.

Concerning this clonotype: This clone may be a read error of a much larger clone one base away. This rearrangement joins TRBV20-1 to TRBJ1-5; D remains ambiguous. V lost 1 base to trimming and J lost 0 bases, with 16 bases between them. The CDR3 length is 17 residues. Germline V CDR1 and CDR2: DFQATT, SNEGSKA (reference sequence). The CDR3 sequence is CSARGKGAGDSNQPQHF. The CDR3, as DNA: TGCAGTGCTAGAGGGAAGGGTGCGGGAGATAGCAATCAGCCCCAGCATTTT.

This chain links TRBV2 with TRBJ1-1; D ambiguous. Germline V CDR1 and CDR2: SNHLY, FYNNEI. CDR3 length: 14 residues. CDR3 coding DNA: TGTGCGAATGCTCCCGGAGGGTTAGGGACTGAAGCTTTCTTT. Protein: CANAPGGLGTEAFF.

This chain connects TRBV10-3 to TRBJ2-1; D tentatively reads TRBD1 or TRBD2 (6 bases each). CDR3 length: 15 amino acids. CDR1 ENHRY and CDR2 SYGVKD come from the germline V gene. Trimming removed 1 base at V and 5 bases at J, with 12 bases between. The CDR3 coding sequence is TGTGCCATCAGTGAGTTCGGGGGCACAGACAATGAGCAGTTCTTC. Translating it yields CAISEFGGTDNEQFF.

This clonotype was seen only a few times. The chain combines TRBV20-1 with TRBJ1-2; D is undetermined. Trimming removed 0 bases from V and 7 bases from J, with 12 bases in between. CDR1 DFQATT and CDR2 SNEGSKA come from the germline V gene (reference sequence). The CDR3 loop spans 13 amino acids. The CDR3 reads CSARDQRLLGYTF. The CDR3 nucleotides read TGCAGTGCTAGAGATCAGCGGCTGCTTGGCTACACCTTC.

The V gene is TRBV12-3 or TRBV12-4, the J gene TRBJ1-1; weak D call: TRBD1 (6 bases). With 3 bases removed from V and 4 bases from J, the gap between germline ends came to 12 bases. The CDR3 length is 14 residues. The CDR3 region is CASSFGGGVTEAFF. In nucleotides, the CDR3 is TGTGCCAGCAGTTTTGGAGGGGGAGTCACTGAAGCTTTCTTT.

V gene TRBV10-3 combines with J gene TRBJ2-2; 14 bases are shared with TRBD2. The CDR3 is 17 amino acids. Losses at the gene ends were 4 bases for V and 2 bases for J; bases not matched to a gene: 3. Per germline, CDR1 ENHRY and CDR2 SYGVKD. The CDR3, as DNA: TGTGCCATCAGTGCGACTAGCGGGGGGGCAAACACCGGGGAGCTGTTTTTT. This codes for CAISATSGGANTGELFF.

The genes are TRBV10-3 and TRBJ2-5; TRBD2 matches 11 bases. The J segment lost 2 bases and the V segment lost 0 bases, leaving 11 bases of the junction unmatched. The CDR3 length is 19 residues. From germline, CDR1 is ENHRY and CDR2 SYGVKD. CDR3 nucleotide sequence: TGTGCCATCAGTGAGTCGATTCCTAGCGGGGGGTTTTCACAAGAGACCCAGTACTTC. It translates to CAISESIPSGGFSQETQYF.

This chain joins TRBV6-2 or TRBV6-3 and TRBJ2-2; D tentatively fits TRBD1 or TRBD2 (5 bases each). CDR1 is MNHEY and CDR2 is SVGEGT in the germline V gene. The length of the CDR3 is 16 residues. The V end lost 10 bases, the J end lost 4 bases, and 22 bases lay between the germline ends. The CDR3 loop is CAISRDAKFFTGELFF. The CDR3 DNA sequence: TGTGCCATTTCCCGGGACGCCAAGTTTTTCACCGGGGAGCTGTTTTTT.

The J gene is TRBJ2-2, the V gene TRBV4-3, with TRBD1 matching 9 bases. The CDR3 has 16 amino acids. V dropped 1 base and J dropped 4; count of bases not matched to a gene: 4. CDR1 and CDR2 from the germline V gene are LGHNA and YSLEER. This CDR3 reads CASSQVWGQGTGELFF. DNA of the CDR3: TGCGCCAGCAGCCAAGTATGGGGACAGGGCACCGGGGAGCTGTTTTTT.

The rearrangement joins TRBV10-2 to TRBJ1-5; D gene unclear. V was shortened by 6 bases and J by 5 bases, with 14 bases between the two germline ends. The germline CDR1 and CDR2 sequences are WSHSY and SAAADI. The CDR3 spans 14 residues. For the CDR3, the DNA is TGCGCCAGCAGGGCCAGAGCATTGGATCAGCCCCAGCATTTT. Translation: CASRARALDQPQHF.

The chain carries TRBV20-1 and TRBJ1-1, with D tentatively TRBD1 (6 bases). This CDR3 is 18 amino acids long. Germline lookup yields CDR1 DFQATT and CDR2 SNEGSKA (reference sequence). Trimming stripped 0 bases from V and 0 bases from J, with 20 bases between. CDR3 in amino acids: CSARDLVGWGDMNTEAFF. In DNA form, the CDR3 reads TGCAGTGCTAGAGATCTCGTCGGTTGGGGGGACATGAACACTGAAGCTTTCTTT.

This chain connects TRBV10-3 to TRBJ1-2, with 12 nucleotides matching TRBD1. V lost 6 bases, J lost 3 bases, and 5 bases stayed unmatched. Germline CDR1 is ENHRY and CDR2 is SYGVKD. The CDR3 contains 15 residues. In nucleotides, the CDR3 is TGTGCCATCAGAGCCGGGACAGGGGGCGACTATGGCTACACCTTC. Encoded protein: CAIRAGTGGDYGYTF.